One sample yielded the 32 T cell receptor beta chains listed below, sequenced in a study of vaccination and CD4 T cells after COVID-19. The treatment was: approximately nine-day PBMC culture with coronavirus spike peptide pools or control peptides (ViraFEST assay). These receptors are not linked to any known antigen. Sequencing of DNA taken from cultured CD4+ T cells relied on the Oncomine TCR Beta short-read assay. TCRdb analysed the PCR reads with MiXCR anew, one entry per CDR3 protein. Among 15,000 to 20,000 distinct CDR3 sequences listed, around 58% were seen once. Material for sequencing was CD4+ T cells from blood, cultured in vitro. The receptors here all came from a human donor who had recovered from COVID-19.

This clonotype was observed a few times. The gene calls are TRBV19 and TRBJ1-5; 7 bases align to TRBD1. CDR1 and CDR2 (germline): LNHDA, SQIVND (reference sequence). J gave up 1 base and V 10 bases, and 13 bases lay outside the gene matches. CDR3 size: 16 residues. The CDR3 DNA reads TGTGCCACCCACATGACAGGGCGGGAGAGCAATCAGCCCCAGCATTTT. The encoded protein is CATHMTGRESNQPQHF.

This clonotype was observed a few times. This rearrangement joins TRBV15 to TRBJ1-5; no clear D gene. The V and J ends lost 0 bases and 1 base respectively, with 7 bases between them. The CDR3 spans 15 residues. Germline CDR1 LNHNV, CDR2 YYDKDF (reference sequence). The CDR3 coding sequence is TGTGCCACCAGCAGAGATCAACAAAGCAATCAGCCCCAGCATTTT. Its translation: CATSRDQQSNQPQHF.

V is TRBV7-9 and J is TRBJ2-5; no clear D. The V gene lost 1 base and the J gene lost 5 bases, with 8 bases spanning the gap. CDR3 length: 13 amino acids. Germline V CDR1 and CDR2: SEHNR, FQNEAQ (reference sequence). In DNA form, the CDR3 reads TGTGCCAGCAGCTTAGGGCCCCCGGAGACCCAGTACTTC. It is translated as CASSLGPPETQYF.

The genes are TRBV11-2 and TRBJ2-5; 7 nucleotides match TRBD2. The length of the CDR3 is 13 residues. The V gene end was trimmed by 3 bases and the J gene end by 5 bases; junction bases not matched to a gene: 3. CDR1 SGHAT and CDR2 FQNNGV come from the germline V gene. CDR3 sequence: CASSFTREETQYF. In DNA, the CDR3 is TGTGCCAGCAGCTTTACGCGGGAGGAGACCCAGTACTTC.

J is TRBJ1-1 and V is TRBV19; D unresolved. Looked up from germline, CDR1 is LNHDA and CDR2 is SQIVND (reference sequence). The CDR3 totals 11 residues. The V end was cut by 9 bases, the J end by 5 bases, with 10 bases between. The CDR3 region is CASLTGTEAFF. The DNA of the CDR3 is TGTGCCAGCCTTACCGGGACTGAAGCTTTCTTT.

The CDR3 DNA follows: TGTGCCAGCAGCCCCAGACCGTTGAACACTGAAGCTTTCTTT. It codes for CASSPRPLNTEAFF. The rearrangement uses TRBV12-3 or TRBV12-4 and TRBJ1-1; D gene unclear. The CDR3 is 14 amino acids. Trimming removed 6 bases from V and 0 bases from J, with 11 bases in between.

This chain joins TRBV5-4 and TRBJ2-2; tentatively, D is TRBD2 (6 bases). Trimming took 4 bases from V and 5 from J, leaving 21 bases between them. There are 17 residues in the CDR3. Germline CDR1 SGHNT, CDR2 YYREEE (reference sequence). The CDR3 coding sequence is TGTGCCAGCAGCCCCCGGGCGGGGTTAGAGGTTACCGGGGAGCTGTTTTTT. Translating it yields CASSPRAGLEVTGELFF.

The chain links TRBV12-3 or TRBV12-4 to TRBJ2-7; D may be TRBD1 (6 bases). The CDR3 contains 12 residues. V gave up 6 bases and J gave up 9 bases, with 15 bases separating them. DNA for the CDR3: TGTGCCAGCAGCCTGACAGGACCGACGCAGTACTTC. Protein: CASSLTGPTQYF.

The V call is TRBV20-1, the J call TRBJ1-5; a weak D match, TRBD1 (5 bases). Germline V CDR1 and CDR2: DFQATT, SNEGSKA (reference sequence). The CDR3 covers 15 residues. V was pared by 3 bases and J by 1 base, with 13 bases between. The DNA of the CDR3 is TGCAGTGCTAGTCAGGGTTCTGTGAGCAATCAGCCCCAGCATTTT. Translated: CSASQGSVSNQPQHF.

The chain uses TRBV20-1 and TRBJ1-1, with TRBD1 matching 9 bases. Trimming cost V 1 base and J 3 bases; bases outside gene matches: 6. CDR1 is DFQATT, CDR2 SNEGSKA, per germline (reference sequence). The CDR3 loop spans 15 amino acids. The CDR3 nucleotides read TGCAGTGCTAGAGCTATACAGGGGGCCGACACTGAAGCTTTCTTT. Its translation is CSARAIQGADTEAFF.

This chain connects TRBV27 to TRBJ1-5; the match to TRBD1 covers 7 bases. J was trimmed by 5 bases and V by 7 bases; bases with no gene match: 14. In germline, CDR1 is MNHEY, CDR2 SMNVEV (reference sequence). This CDR3 is built from 16 residues. CDR3 coding DNA: TGTGCCAGCAAGAGCCCGACAGGGTTGTCTGATCAGCCCCAGCATTTT. Translation: CASKSPTGLSDQPQHF.

On this clonotype itself: The junction does not match germline at one end; this may be a read error. The chain has TRBV7-9 and TRBJ2-3, with unresolved D. Germline assignment: CDR1 SEHNR and CDR2 FQNEAQ (reference sequence). The CDR3 length is 10 residues. The CDR3 DNA follows: TGTGCCAGCAGCTTGGTAGACTGGCATTTT. Amino acids: CASSLVDWHF.

The genes are TRBV20-1 and TRBJ2-5; no firm D call. Between the trimmed V and J ends, which lost 5 bases and 0 bases, there was a span of 10 bases. The CDR3 consists of 13 residues. The germline CDR1 and CDR2 sequences are DFQATT and SNEGSKA (reference sequence). CDR3 nucleotide sequence: TGCAGTGCTGCAAGTACGTACCAAGAGACCCAGTACTTC. It specifies CSAASTYQETQYF.

The chain employs TRBV29-1 and TRBJ2-1; possible D gene TRBD2, 6 bases. Germline CDR1 and CDR2: SQVTM and ANQGSEA. V was shortened by 5 bases and J by 0 bases, with 11 bases between the two germline ends. The CDR3 is 14 residues long. CDR3 nucleotides: TGCAGCGTTAGGCGGGATAGCTCCTACAATGAGCAGTTCTTC. Translation gives CSVRRDSSYNEQFF.

In regard to this clonotype: The junction and the germline gene differ at one end; a read error may be behind it. The chain links TRBV7-2 to TRBJ2-3; D is ambiguous. This CDR3 is 12 amino acids long. Germline assignment: CDR1 SGHTA and CDR2 FQGNSA. The CDR3 DNA follows: TGTGCCAGCAGCTTAATGGTCAAAGGGCCCTCTTTT. The encoded protein is CASSLMVKGPSF.

The chain has TRBV24-1 and TRBJ1-2, with D possibly TRBD1 on 5 matching bases. The ends were cut back, 6 bases at V and 8 bases at J, with 12 bases in the middle. The length of the CDR3 is 12 residues. The V gene's germline CDR1 is KGHDR and CDR2 SFDVKD. The CDR3 nucleotides are TGTGCCACCAGTCTGACAGTTGGGGGCTACACCTTC. Its protein is CATSLTVGGYTF.

The table lists this clonotype with a few counts. The V gene is TRBV20-1, the J gene TRBJ2-5; 7 bases are shared with TRBD1. This CDR3 comprises 13 residues. Germline CDR1 reads DFQATT; CDR2 reads SNEGSKA (reference sequence). The junction had 6 bases not matched to a gene; V was cut back by 1 base and J by 7 bases. The CDR3 spells CSARGGQRRTQYF. In DNA, the CDR3 is TGCAGTGCTAGAGGGGGACAGAGAAGGACCCAGTACTTC.

The genes are TRBV10-1 and TRBJ1-2, with D perhaps matching TRBD1 (6 bases). In germline, CDR1 is WNHNN, CDR2 SYGVQD (reference sequence). The V gene lost 4 bases and the J gene lost 7 bases, with 13 bases spanning the gap. The CDR3 runs 13 residues. The CDR3 is CASSGRGGFGYTF. CDR3 in DNA: TGCGCCAGCAGTGGCCGCGGGGGCTTTGGCTACACCTTC.

The V and J genes are TRBV6-2 or TRBV6-3 and TRBJ2-3; weak D call: TRBD2 (5 bases). The CDR3 is 12 residues long. Trimming took off 7 bases at V and 5 bases at J, with 10 bases between the two ends. Germline lookup yields CDR1 MNHEY and CDR2 SVGEGT. The CDR3 DNA reads as TGTGCCAGCACGGACTTTATAGATACGCAGTATTTT. Translation: CASTDFIDTQYF.

This clonotype showed up just a few times. The rearrangement uses TRBV20-1 and TRBJ2-3; TRBD2 aligns across 11 bases. The CDR3 extends over 14 amino acids. The germline V gene encodes CDR1 DFQATT and CDR2 SNEGSKA (reference sequence). V shed 1 base and J 5 bases; nucleotides not matched to a gene: 2. CDR3 DNA sequence: TGCAGTGCTAGAGTTGGACTAGCGGGAGATACGCAGTATTTT. The encoded protein is CSARVGLAGDTQYF.

V and J are TRBV2 and TRBJ1-5; no clear D. The CDR3 spans 13 residues. Trimming shortened V by 7 bases and J by 0 bases, and 7 bases separated the two germline ends. Germline CDR1 SNHLY, CDR2 FYNNEI. The CDR3 DNA is TGTGCCAGCACCCCCCATAGCAATCAGCCCCAGCATTTT. This translates into CASTPHSNQPQHF.

This clonotype appeared once. The chain joins TRBV7-2 to TRBJ1-1; D might be TRBD1 (6 bases). Deletions cut 5 bases from V and 0 bases from J, with 16 bases between. Germline CDR1 SGHTA, CDR2 FQGNSA. CDR3 length: 16 residues. In nucleotides, the CDR3 is TGTGCCAGCAGCCCGATCGGGGGGCTGATGAACACTGAAGCTTTCTTT. Its protein product is CASSPIGGLMNTEAFF.

This clonotype was seen a handful of times. The chain is built from TRBV19 and TRBJ1-2; possible D gene TRBD1, 6 bases. Germline CDR1 and CDR2: LNHDA and SQIVND (reference sequence). This CDR3 contains 14 residues. The V gene lost 0 bases and the J gene lost 4 bases, with 9 bases spanning the gap. CDR3 DNA: TGTGCCAGTAGTATAGACGGGGGCCTCTATGGCTACACCTTC. It encodes CASSIDGGLYGYTF.

The chain links TRBV6-2 or TRBV6-3 to TRBJ2-5, with 11 bases aligning to TRBD2. V was pared by 5 bases and J by 0 bases, with 5 bases of the junction left unmatched. The CDR3 is made up of 16 amino acids. Per germline, CDR1 MNHEY and CDR2 SVGEGT. In DNA form, the CDR3 reads TGTGCCAGCAGTGGGACTAGCGGAGGGTACCAAGAGACCCAGTACTTC. Protein product: CASSGTSGGYQETQYF.

This sequence joins TRBV19 and TRBJ1-2; D not resolved. CDR3 size: 11 residues. The germline CDR1 and CDR2 sequences are LNHDA and SQIVND (reference sequence). Trimming took off 3 bases at V and 7 bases at J, with 6 bases between the two ends. The CDR3 DNA reads TGTGCCAGTAGTATCAGACGTGGCTACACCTTC. It specifies CASSIRRGYTF.

A few counts support this clonotype. The chain links TRBV10-3 to TRBJ2-1; 8 nucleotides match TRBD2. Trimming cost V 5 bases and J 1 base; bases outside gene matches: 1. Germline loops: CDR1 ENHRY, CDR2 SYGVKD. The CDR3 is 14 residues long. DNA for the CDR3: TGTGCCATCAGTCCGGGAGGGTCCTACAATGAGCAGTTCTTC. As protein: CAISPGGSYNEQFF.

This clonotype was counted only a few times. This chain links TRBV9 with TRBJ1-6, with D hard to call. The V end was cut by 0 bases, the J end by 9 bases, with 4 bases between. The CDR3 runs to 12 residues. Looked up from germline, CDR1 is SGDLS and CDR2 is YYNGEE. CDR3 bases: TGTGCCAGCAGCGTAGACGGTTCACCCCTCCACTTT. It translates to CASSVDGSPLHF.

The chain couples TRBV18 to TRBJ1-2; 7 bases fit TRBD1. The CDR3 spans 13 residues. CDR1 is KGHSH and CDR2 is LQKENI in the germline V gene. V dropped 6 bases and J dropped 9; count of bases not matched to a gene: 10. The DNA for the CDR3 is TGTGCCAGCTCGGGTGGGACAGCTGATAGCTACACCTTC. This gives the protein CASSGGTADSYTF.

This chain links TRBV27 with TRBJ1-2; D is ambiguous. The V gene's germline CDR1 is MNHEY and CDR2 SMNVEV (reference sequence). This CDR3 has 13 residues. Trimming cost V 8 bases and J 4 bases, with 14 bases left between them. CDR3 loop: CASAFEGGYGYTF. The DNA of the CDR3 is TGTGCCAGCGCCTTCGAGGGCGGCTATGGCTACACCTTC.

A few counts support this clonotype. V is TRBV20-1 and J is TRBJ2-7, with 8 bases identical to TRBD2. Unmatched junction bases numbered 9, after V lost 0 bases and J lost 8 bases. CDR3 length: 14 amino acids. Germline lookup yields CDR1 DFQATT and CDR2 SNEGSKA (reference sequence). The CDR3 spells CSARDPSGSNQQYF. Written as DNA, the CDR3 is TGCAGTGCTAGAGATCCAAGCGGGAGCAATCAGCAGTACTTC.

The chain joins TRBV29-1 to TRBJ2-2, with 11 bases identical to TRBD2. CDR3 length equals 18 residues. Germline CDR1 and CDR2: SQVTM and ANQGSEA. V lost 1 base, J lost 5 bases, and 12 bases stayed unmatched. CDR3 region: CSVEGRGLAGGRTGELFF. The CDR3 coding sequence is TGCAGCGTTGAAGGGAGGGGTCTAGCGGGAGGCCGGACCGGGGAGCTGTTTTTT.

The CDR3 loop reads CATSRDLMYPAGYTGELFF. CDR3 nucleotides: TGTGCCACCAGCAGAGATTTGATGTACCCAGCGGGATACACCGGGGAGCTGTTTTTT. This chain links TRBV15 with TRBJ2-2; 7 bases match TRBD2. This CDR3 comprises 19 residues. From germline, CDR1 is LNHNV and CDR2 YYDKDF (reference sequence). J gave up 3 bases and V 0 bases, and 13 bases lay outside the gene matches.